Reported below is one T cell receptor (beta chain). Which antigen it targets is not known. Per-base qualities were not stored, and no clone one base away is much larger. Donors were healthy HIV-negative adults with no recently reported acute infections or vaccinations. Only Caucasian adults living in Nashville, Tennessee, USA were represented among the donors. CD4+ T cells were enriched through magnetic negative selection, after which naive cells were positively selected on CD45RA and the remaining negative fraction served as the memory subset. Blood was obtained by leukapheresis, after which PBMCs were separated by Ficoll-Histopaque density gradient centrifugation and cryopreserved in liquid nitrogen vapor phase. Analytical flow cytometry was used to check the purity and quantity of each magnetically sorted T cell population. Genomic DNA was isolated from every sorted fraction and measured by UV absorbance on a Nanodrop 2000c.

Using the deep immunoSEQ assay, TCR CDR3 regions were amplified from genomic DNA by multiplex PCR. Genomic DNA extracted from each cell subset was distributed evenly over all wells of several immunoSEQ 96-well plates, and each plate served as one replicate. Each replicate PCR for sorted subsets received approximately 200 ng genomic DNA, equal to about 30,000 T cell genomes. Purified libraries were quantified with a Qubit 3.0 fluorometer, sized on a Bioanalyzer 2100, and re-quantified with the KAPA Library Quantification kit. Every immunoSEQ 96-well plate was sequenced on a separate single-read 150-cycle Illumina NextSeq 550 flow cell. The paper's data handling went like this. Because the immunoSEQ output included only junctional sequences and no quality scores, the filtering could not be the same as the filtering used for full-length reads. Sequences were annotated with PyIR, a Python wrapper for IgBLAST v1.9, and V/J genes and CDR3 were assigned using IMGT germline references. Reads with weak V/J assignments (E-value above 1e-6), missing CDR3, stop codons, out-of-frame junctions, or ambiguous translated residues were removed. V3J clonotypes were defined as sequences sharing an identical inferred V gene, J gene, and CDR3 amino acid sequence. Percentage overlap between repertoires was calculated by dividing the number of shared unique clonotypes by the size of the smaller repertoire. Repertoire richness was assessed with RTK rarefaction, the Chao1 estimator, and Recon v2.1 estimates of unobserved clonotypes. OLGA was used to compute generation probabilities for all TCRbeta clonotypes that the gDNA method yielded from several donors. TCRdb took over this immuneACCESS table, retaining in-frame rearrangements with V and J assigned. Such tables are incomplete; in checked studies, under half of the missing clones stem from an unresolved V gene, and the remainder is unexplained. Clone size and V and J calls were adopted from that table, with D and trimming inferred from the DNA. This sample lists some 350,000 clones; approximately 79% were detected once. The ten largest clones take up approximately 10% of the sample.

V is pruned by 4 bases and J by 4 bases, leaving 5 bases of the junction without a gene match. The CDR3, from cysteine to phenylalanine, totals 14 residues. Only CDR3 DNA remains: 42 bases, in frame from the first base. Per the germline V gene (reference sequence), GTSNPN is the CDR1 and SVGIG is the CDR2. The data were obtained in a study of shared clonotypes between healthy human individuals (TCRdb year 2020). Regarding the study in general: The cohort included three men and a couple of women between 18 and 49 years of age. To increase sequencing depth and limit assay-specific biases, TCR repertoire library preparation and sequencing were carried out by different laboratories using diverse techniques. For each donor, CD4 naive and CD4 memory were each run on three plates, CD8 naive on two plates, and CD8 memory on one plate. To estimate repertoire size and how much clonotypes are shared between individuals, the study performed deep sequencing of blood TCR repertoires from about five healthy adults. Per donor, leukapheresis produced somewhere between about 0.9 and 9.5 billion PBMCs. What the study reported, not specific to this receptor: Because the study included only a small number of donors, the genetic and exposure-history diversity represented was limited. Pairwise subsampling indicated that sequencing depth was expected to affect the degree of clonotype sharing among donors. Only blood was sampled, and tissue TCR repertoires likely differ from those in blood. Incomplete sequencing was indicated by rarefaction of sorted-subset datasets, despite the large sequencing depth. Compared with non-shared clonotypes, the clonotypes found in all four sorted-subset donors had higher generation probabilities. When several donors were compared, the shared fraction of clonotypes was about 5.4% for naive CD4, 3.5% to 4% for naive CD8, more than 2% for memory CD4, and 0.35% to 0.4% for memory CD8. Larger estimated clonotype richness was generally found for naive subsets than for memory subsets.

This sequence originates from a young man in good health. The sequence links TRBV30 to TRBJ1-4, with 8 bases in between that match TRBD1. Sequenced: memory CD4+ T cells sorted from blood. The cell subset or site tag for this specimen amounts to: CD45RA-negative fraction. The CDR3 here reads CAWTPTGVNEKLFF. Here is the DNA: TGTGCCTGGACCCCGACAGGGGTTAATGAAAAACTGTTTTTT.